This TCR beta chain was observed in a study of response to subunit inactivated influenza vaccine listed by TCRdb under 2018. Broadly, across the study: Deep quantitative T cell receptor repertoire profiling was used in the study to track responses to a trivalent subunit inactivated influenza vaccine.

On this clonotype itself: The specificity of this receptor is unknown. Base qualities are not recorded, but no much larger clone differs from it by a single base.

The time point label for this specimen denotes: 40 to 45 days after influenza vaccine administration. General study outcomes and caveats: The authors proposed that each seasonal influenza vaccination may bring in only a limited number of new T cells.

Libraries were made using RT-PCR. Sequencing took place on an Illumina HiSeq 2500. TCRdb reanalyzed the raw reads on its own, using fastp at Q25 for trimming and MiXCR for clone calling, and kept in-frame beta chains. Under each unique CDR3 protein, matching rows form one entry showing the most common genes and DNA. This sample has about 480,000 distinct CDR3 sequences in its table, and 10% to 15% of those were observed once. The top ten clonotypes cover approximately 14% of the sample. CDR1 and CDR2 (DFQATT, SNEGSKA) derive from the germline V gene (reference sequence). The CDR3 covers 15 residues, taking in both the cysteine and the phenylalanine. The CDR3 DNA has 45 bases and is translated from base 1. At the junction V is shortened by 0 bases and J by 3 bases, with 15 bases in between.

The TCR sequence derives from a man in his fifties or sixties who received an inactivated influenza vaccine. Donor details come from another sample of the same person, matched by shared clones. The sequence links TRBV20-1 to TRBJ2-7; the D gene cannot be resolved reliably. The sequencing here drew on PBMCs from blood, taken 45 days after vaccination. CDR3 region: CSARDRNSNLYEQYF. The DNA reads TGCAGTGCTAGAGATCGAAACAGCAACCTCTACGAGCAGTACTTC.